Presented here are 27 T cell receptor beta chains from one specimen sequenced in a study. TCRdb independently ran MiXCR on the 5' RACE reads; one entry per CDR3 protein. The sample gives 40,000 to 65,000 distinct CDR3 sequences, more than 20% of which show up once; around 3% is in the top ten. The sequenced sample was tumor-infiltrating naive CD4+ T cells sorted from the breast tumor. Regarding subset: naive CD4+ T cells, CD4+CD45RA+CD25-. The receptor set was obtained from a female donor with breast cancer.

On this clonotype itself: This could be a read error, since a much larger clone is one nucleotide away. This sequence joins TRBV20-1 and TRBJ1-4; a possible D gene is TRBD1 (5 bases). Trimming removed 7 bases at V and 7 bases at J, with 19 bases between. The CDR3 spans 14 residues. Per the germline V gene, CDR1 is DFQATT and CDR2 is SNEGSKA (reference sequence). CDR3 in amino acids: CSVPFRGGSEKLFF. CDR3 coding DNA: TGCAGTGTCCCCTTTCGGGGGGGTAGTGAAAAACTGTTTTTT.

The V and J genes are TRBV28 and TRBJ1-6; 7 nucleotides line up with TRBD1. The CDR3 loop spans 15 amino acids. Germline assignment: CDR1 MDHEN and CDR2 SYDVKM. Unmatched junction bases numbered 6, after V lost 6 bases and J lost 4 bases. Here the CDR3 DNA reads TGTGCCAGCAGGCTATTGACAGGGTATAATTCACCCCTCCACTTT. Residues: CASRLLTGYNSPLHF.

The table lists this clonotype with a count of one. This sequence joins TRBV28 and TRBJ1-1; TRBD1 matches 9 bases. CDR3 size: 15 residues. With 5 bases clipped from V and 6 bases from J, the junction kept 10 bases outside the gene matches. CDR1 is MDHEN and CDR2 is SYDVKM in the germline V gene. The CDR3 sequence: CASSGAGTGFPEAFF. In DNA form, the CDR3 reads TGTGCCAGCAGTGGTGCCGGGACAGGGTTCCCTGAAGCTTTCTTT.

Written as DNA, the CDR3 is TGCGCCAGCAGCTTCCAACCCAGGGCGGATTCACCCCTCCACTTT. Translating gives CASSFQPRADSPLHF. The chain has TRBV5-1 and TRBJ1-6, with D possibly being TRBD1 (5 bases). Germline-derived CDR1 and CDR2 are SGHRS and YFSETQ. The CDR3 is 15 amino acids. The V and J ends lost 2 bases and 8 bases respectively, with 14 bases between them.

The V gene is TRBV6-1, the J gene TRBJ1-1, with 8 bases identical to TRBD1. From germline, CDR1 is MNHNS and CDR2 SASEGT. The CDR3 runs to 14 residues. The junction had 7 bases not matched to a gene; V was cut back by 6 bases and J by 4 bases. CDR3 in DNA: TGTGCCAGCAGATACAGGGGGGAGAGCACTGAAGCTTTCTTT. Protein: CASRYRGESTEAFF.

This clonotype has only a few counts. The chain uses TRBV2 and TRBJ2-7; a possible D gene is TRBD1 (8 bases). The CDR3 has 13 amino acids. In germline, CDR1 is SNHLY, CDR2 FYNNEI. Deletions cut 5 bases from V and 5 bases from J, with 13 bases between. Written as DNA, the CDR3 is TGTGCCAGCAGTTTACAGGGGGGGCACGAGCAGTACTTC. This codes for CASSLQGGHEQYF.

In this sample, this clonotype turned up once. The V call is TRBV29-1, the J call TRBJ1-2, with a weak D call TRBD1 (5 bases). Germline V gene data show CDR1 as SQVTM and CDR2 as ANQGSEA. The V gene lost 6 bases and the J gene lost 1 base, with 12 bases spanning the gap. This CDR3 contains 13 residues. The CDR3 coding sequence is TGCAGCGTCCAAGGGACTGATAACTATGGCTACACCTTC. Its translation is CSVQGTDNYGYTF.

This clonotype came up a few times. The genes are TRBV7-6 and TRBJ2-1; the D gene is possibly TRBD2 (6 bases). Germline V gene sequence: CDR1 SGHVS, CDR2 FNYEAQ. This CDR3 comprises 15 residues. Trimming took 5 bases from V and 7 from J, leaving 18 bases between them. Here the CDR3 DNA reads TGTGCCAGCAGCCGAAGCGGGTCAACCCCTAATGAGCAGTTCTTC. As protein: CASSRSGSTPNEQFF.

This chain links TRBV10-2 with TRBJ2-5, with D possibly matching TRBD2 (6 bases). V lost 6 bases, J lost 1 base, and 9 bases lay in between. CDR3 length: 13 residues. Germline V gives CDR1 WSHSY, CDR2 SAAADI. CDR3 DNA: TGCGCCAGCAGACGGGGACTCCAAGAGACCCAGTACTTC. The encoded protein is CASRRGLQETQYF.

The genes are TRBV29-1 and TRBJ1-1, with 8 bases lining up with TRBD1. Germline values: CDR1 SQVTM, CDR2 ANQGSEA. The CDR3 runs 13 residues. V trimming: 4 bases; J trimming: 4 bases; junction bases outside the gene matches: 5. The CDR3 sequence: CSVVKTGVTEAFF. In nucleotides, the CDR3 is TGCAGCGTTGTAAAGACAGGGGTCACTGAAGCTTTCTTT.

This clonotype is medium-sized (0.01 to 0.1%) by share. CDR3 bases: TGTGCCAGCAGCTTATCTCCGGGAGAGGCAGATACGCAGTATTTT. Its protein is CASSLSPGEADTQYF. The chain joins TRBV11-2 to TRBJ2-3; a weak D match, TRBD2 (6 bases). V lost 2 bases and J lost 4, with 13 bases in between. Germline CDR1 SGHAT, CDR2 FQNNGV. There are 15 residues in the CDR3.

The chain joins TRBV7-2 to TRBJ2-1; no clear D gene. The CDR3 covers 17 residues. The germline CDR1 and CDR2 sequences are SGHTA and FQGNSA. V lost 1 base to trimming and J lost 4 bases, with 17 bases between them. The CDR3 spells CASSLDGSVREYNEQFF. The CDR3 bases are TGTGCCAGCAGCTTAGACGGCTCCGTGAGAGAATACAATGAGCAGTTCTTC.

This clonotype was recorded at least ten times. The rearrangement links TRBV29-1 to TRBJ1-5; no firm D call. Trimming took off 6 bases at V and 5 bases at J, with 14 bases between the two ends. The V gene's germline CDR1 is SQVTM and CDR2 ANQGSEA. This CDR3 comprises 13 residues. The CDR3 sequence is CSVGLSGDQPQHF. DNA for the CDR3: TGCAGCGTCGGCCTAAGTGGGGATCAGCCCCAGCATTTT.

The chain is built from TRBV7-8 and TRBJ2-5, with D hard to call. V gave up 5 bases and J gave up 5 bases, with 21 bases separating them. The CDR3 totals 16 residues. CDR1 and CDR2 from the germline V gene are SGHVS and FQNEAQ. This chain's CDR3 is CASSAFSCFGLETQYF. CDR3 nucleotide sequence: TGTGCCAGCAGCGCCTTTAGCTGTTTCGGTCTGGAGACCCAGTACTTC.

This chain connects TRBV20-1 to TRBJ1-1, with 9 bases fitting TRBD1. Germline V CDR1 and CDR2: DFQATT, SNEGSKA (reference sequence). This CDR3 spans 15 amino acids. The V and J ends lost 0 bases and 2 bases, in that order; junction bases with no gene match: 4. The DNA for the CDR3 is TGCAGTGCTAGAGATACGGGACAGGGAAACACTGAAGCTTTCTTT. Translating gives CSARDTGQGNTEAFF.

This clonotype was counted between two and nine times. The genes are TRBV12-3 or TRBV12-4 and TRBJ2-3; TRBD2 matches at 11 bases. This CDR3 region has 15 residues. Germline trimming cut 4 bases from V and 8 bases from J; bases unmatched to any gene: 8. For the CDR3, the DNA is TGTGCCAGCAGTTCGCGTAGCGGGAGGGGAGGTACGCAGTATTTT. Amino acid sequence: CASSSRSGRGGTQYF.

The chain uses TRBV5-1 and TRBJ2-6; weak D call: TRBD2 (6 bases). CDR1 is SGHRS and CDR2 is YFSETQ in the germline V gene. The CDR3 sequence is 17 residues long. V lost 8 bases to trimming and J lost 0 bases, with 18 bases between them. The CDR3 is CASLETAGFSGANVLTF. CDR3 coding DNA: TGCGCCAGTCTTGAAACAGCGGGTTTCTCTGGGGCCAACGTCCTGACTTTC.

This chain connects TRBV6-5 to TRBJ1-1; D unresolved. Deletions cut 5 bases from V and 4 bases from J, with 8 bases between. The CDR3 extends over 12 amino acids. Per the germline V gene, CDR1 is MNHEY and CDR2 is SVGAGI. The CDR3 bases are TGTGCCAGCAGTAGGTTTCCCACTGAAGCTTTCTTT. It translates to CASSRFPTEAFF.

This clonotype was found many times. The gene calls are TRBV7-2 and TRBJ2-3, with 10 bases identical to TRBD2. Germline V gives CDR1 SGHTA, CDR2 FQGNSA. The CDR3 totals 14 residues. With 8 bases clipped from V and 4 bases from J, the junction kept 6 bases outside the gene matches. The CDR3 here is CASRSGLAADTQYF. CDR3 in DNA: TGTGCCAGCCGATCCGGACTAGCGGCAGATACGCAGTATTTT.

The CDR3 nucleotides are TGTGCCAGCAGTTTAAGCAAGGCTGGCTACACCTTC. It yields the protein CASSLSKAGYTF. The chain has TRBV28 and TRBJ1-2; D is ambiguous. The length of the CDR3 is 12 residues. Germline V gene lookup returns CDR1 MDHEN and CDR2 SYDVKM. The germline V and J ends were trimmed by 2 bases and 7 bases, with 8 bases remaining between them.

In this sample, this clonotype turned up a few times. Here the CDR3 reads CASSRDRGAETQYF. CDR3 DNA: TGTGCCAGCAGCCGGGACAGGGGTGCGGAGACCCAGTACTTC. This chain connects TRBV6-1 to TRBJ2-5; 10 bases match TRBD1. Trimming took 6 bases from V and 5 from J; bases not matched to a gene: 6. The V gene's germline CDR1 is MNHNS and CDR2 SASEGT. This CDR3 spans 14 amino acids.

For the CDR3, the DNA is TGCAGTGTCATGAGCTCTGGAAACACCATATATTTT. Its protein is CSVMSSGNTIYF. The chain combines TRBV20-1 with TRBJ1-3; no definite D call. This CDR3 contains 12 residues. Germline V gene data show CDR1 as DFQATT and CDR2 as SNEGSKA (reference sequence). V was pared by 7 bases and J by 0 bases, with 7 bases between.

On this clonotype itself: Germline is not matched at one junction end, which may reflect a read error. The chain combines TRBV20-1 with TRBJ1-2; 7 nucleotides line up with TRBD1. The CDR3 totals 13 residues. Germline V gene data show CDR1 as DFQATT and CDR2 as SNEGSKA (reference sequence). CDR3 region: CSASRTGDYGCTF. The CDR3 DNA sequence: TGCAGTGCTAGCCGAACAGGGGACTATGGCTGCACCTTC.

The rearrangement uses TRBV7-2 and TRBJ2-7; the match to TRBD2 covers 7 bases. The junction had 13 bases not matched to a gene; V was cut back by 4 bases and J by 1 base. The CDR3 runs to 17 residues. CDR1 is SGHTA and CDR2 is FQGNSA in the germline V gene. CDR3 in DNA: TGTGCCAGCAGCTCTGATAGGCTAGCGGACCTATCCTACGAGCAGTACTTC. This sequence encodes CASSSDRLADLSYEQYF.

This clonotype appeared a few times. The chain combines TRBV6-5 with TRBJ1-6; 8 bases are a match to TRBD1. The trim removed 4 bases at V and 7 bases at J, leaving 9 bases unmatched. Germline V CDR1 and CDR2: MNHEY, SVGAGI. The CDR3 consists of 16 residues. The CDR3 protein is CASSWSGGLGNSPLHF. CDR3 coding DNA: TGTGCCAGCAGTTGGTCAGGGGGCTTAGGCAATTCACCCCTCCACTTT.

This chain uses TRBV24-1 with TRBJ2-2, with a weak D call TRBD2 (6 bases). V shed 11 bases and J shed 0 bases, with 9 bases lying between them. This CDR3 is 13 amino acids long. Per the germline V gene, CDR1 is KGHDR and CDR2 is SFDVKD. The CDR3 loop is CAMGDSNTGELFF. Here the CDR3 DNA reads TGTGCCATGGGGGACTCGAACACCGGGGAGCTGTTTTTT.

At least ten counts were recorded for this clonotype. The chain is built from TRBV7-3 and TRBJ2-3; a possible D gene is TRBD2 (5 bases). Germline-derived CDR1 and CDR2 are SGHTA and FQGTGA. Trimming pared 5 bases from V and 0 bases from J, leaving 9 bases between. The length of the CDR3 is 14 residues. The CDR3 loop is CASSPEVSTDTQYF. In DNA form, the CDR3 reads TGTGCCAGCAGCCCGGAGGTCAGCACAGATACGCAGTATTTT.